A selection of T cell receptor beta chains follows, all from one sample in a study of beta chain features in type 1 diabetes. Using immunoSEQ multiplex PCR, the repertoire was profiled, and TCRdb retains in-frame clones only, with some absent. The sample carries more than 300,000 clones, roughly 8.8% recorded once. The sequenced sample consisted of central memory CD4+ T cells from blood. Receptors were obtained from a man aged 25-45 years with type 1 diabetes. The CDR3 runs from the conserved cysteine through the conserved F or W. A D gene is named only where the DNA matches it firmly. Size is stated for part of the rows, as once, few or many counts, or as a class when the clone is expanded.

D: -; V: TRBV9; J: TRBJ2-1; size: few; CDR3: CASSPTGHLSYNEQFF; DNA: TGTGCCAGCAGCCCAACCGGACATTTATCCTACAATGAGCAGTTCTTC
D: TRBD1; V: TRBV18; J: TRBJ2-6; size: few; CDR3: CASSHSIRQGASGANVLTF; DNA: TGTGCCAGCTCCCATTCAATCCGGCAGGGGGCCTCTGGGGCCAACGTCCTGACTTTC
D: TRBD1; V: TRBV7-8; J: TRBJ2-1; size: -; CDR3: CASSYDRGAFNEQFF; DNA: TGTGCCAGCAGCTATGACAGGGGTGCGTTCAATGAGCAGTTCTTC
D: TRBD2; V: TRBV10-3; J: TRBJ2-3; size: -; CDR3: CAISRVASGGTDTQYF; DNA: TGTGCCATCAGTAGAGTGGCTAGCGGGGGTACAGATACGCAGTATTTT
D: -; V: TRBV19; J: TRBJ2-7; size: -; CDR3: CASKWTASSYEQYF; DNA: TGTGCCAGTAAGTGGACAGCCTCCTCCTACGAGCAGTACTTC
D: -; V: TRBV6-5; J: TRBJ1-6; size: -; CDR3: CASSYMGRRSPLHF; DNA: TGTGCCAGCAGTTACATGGGGCGGCGGTCACCCCTCCACTTT
D: -; V: TRBV25-1; J: TRBJ2-1; size: many; CDR3: CASTRNNEQFF; DNA: TGTGCCAGCACCCGTAACAATGAGCAGTTCTTC
D: -; V: TRBV6-5; J: TRBJ1-5; size: few; CDR3: CASSYDVQGNQPQHF; DNA: TGTGCCAGCAGTTACGATGTGCAGGGCAATCAGCCCCAGCATTTT
D: TRBD1; V: TRBV29-1; J: TRBJ1-2; size: few; CDR3: CSVEVQGSGYTF; DNA: TGCAGCGTTGAAGTACAGGGGAGTGGCTACACCTTC
D: -; V: TRBV29-1; J: TRBJ2-1; size: -; CDR3: CSVSKNPHRGLSGDEQFF; DNA: TGCAGCGTTAGTAAAAACCCTCACCGGGGACTCTCGGGGGATGAGCAGTTCTTC
D: -; V: TRBV10-3; J: TRBJ2-5; size: -; CDR3: CAISERRGEQETQYF; DNA: TGTGCCATCAGCGAGAGAAGAGGGGAACAAGAGACCCAGTACTTC
D: -; V: TRBV5-6; J: TRBJ1-6; size: few; CDR3: CASSLSSGTPNSPLHF; DNA: TGTGCCAGCAGCCTCAGTTCCGGGACGCCTAATTCACCCCTCCACTTT
D: TRBD1; V: TRBV27; J: TRBJ1-2; size: -; CDR3: CASSFRDRARGGYTF; DNA: TGTGCCAGCAGTTTCCGCGACAGGGCGAGAGGCGGCTACACCTTC
D: TRBD1; V: TRBV30; J: TRBJ1-2; size: -; CDR3: CAWSVGQGYGYTF; DNA: TGTGCCTGGAGTGTAGGACAGGGCTATGGCTACACCTTC
D: TRBD1; V: TRBV7-2; J: TRBJ2-3; size: few; CDR3: CASSLDGTGDGTDTQYF; DNA: TGTGCCAGCAGCTTAGATGGGACAGGGGATGGCACAGATACGCAGTATTTT
D: -; V: TRBV10-2; J: TRBJ1-5; size: few; CDR3: CASSARATDSNQPQHF; DNA: TGCGCCAGCAGTGCGAGGGCTACGGATAGCAATCAGCCCCAGCATTTT
D: TRBD2; V: TRBV2; J: TRBJ2-1; size: -; CDR3: CASRSGGSNEQFF; DNA: TGTGCCAGCCGTAGCGGGGGTAGTAATGAGCAGTTCTTC
D: -; V: TRBV2; J: TRBJ2-3; size: -; CDR3: CASSADRSTDTQYF; DNA: TGTGCCAGCAGCGCCGACCGGAGCACAGATACGCAGTATTTT
D: -; V: TRBV4-3; J: TRBJ1-5; size: -; CDR3: CASSLGMSNQPQHF; DNA: TGCGCCAGCAGTCTCGGGATGAGCAATCAGCCCCAGCATTTT
D: -; V: TRBV5-6; J: TRBJ1-2; size: -; CDR3: CASSLGRENGGYTF; DNA: TGTGCCAGCAGCTTGGGCAGGGAGAATGGAGGCTACACCTTC
D: TRBD1; V: TRBV6-5; J: TRBJ1-1; size: -; CDR3: CASSPLTGTNTEAFF; DNA: TGTGCCAGCAGTCCCTTGACAGGGACGAACACTGAAGCTTTCTTT
D: -; V: TRBV28; J: TRBJ2-1; size: -; CDR3: CASSLPPTGEQFF; DNA: TGTGCCAGCAGTTTACCCCCGACAGGCGAGCAGTTCTTC
D: -; V: TRBV18; J: TRBJ1-1; size: few; CDR3: CATQPRAIGLNTEAFF; DNA: TGTGCCACCCAGCCCAGGGCAATAGGGTTGAACACTGAAGCTTTCTTT
D: -; V: TRBV5-1; J: TRBJ1-2; size: few; CDR3: CASSPRTDNYGYTF; DNA: TGCGCCAGCAGCCCGAGGACGGATAACTATGGCTACACCTTC
D: -; V: TRBV9; J: TRBJ2-5; size: -; CDR3: CASSPRPLETQYF; DNA: TGTGCCAGCAGCCCACGTCCTTTAGAGACCCAGTACTTC
D: -; V: TRBV5-1; J: TRBJ2-1; size: many; CDR3: CASSLLAAAISYNEQFF; DNA: TGCGCCAGCAGCCTACTGGCGGCGGCGATCTCCTACAATGAGCAGTTCTTC
D: TRBD1; V: TRBV5-1; J: TRBJ1-1; size: -; CDR3: CASSEGADTEAFF; DNA: TGCGCCAGCAGCGAGGGGGCGGACACTGAAGCTTTCTTT
D: -; V: TRBV19; J: TRBJ2-6; size: few; CDR3: CASSAVQSGANVLTF; DNA: TGTGCCAGTAGTGCCGTACAGAGTGGGGCCAACGTCCTGACTTTC
D: TRBD1; V: TRBV5-6; J: TRBJ1-4; size: few; CDR3: CASSLTQGAKDEKLFF; DNA: TGTGCCAGCAGCTTGACACAGGGGGCTAAGGATGAAAAACTGTTTTTT
D: TRBD1; V: TRBV4-2; J: TRBJ1-4; size: -; CDR3: CASSSGQGSEKLFF; DNA: TGTGCCAGCAGCTCGGGACAGGGGAGTGAAAAACTGTTTTTT
D: -; V: TRBV11-2; J: TRBJ2-6; size: many; CDR3: CASSLDLRVVGANVLTF; DNA: TGTGCCAGCAGCTTAGATCTTCGGGTGGTTGGGGCCAACGTCCTGACTTTC
D: TRBD1; V: TRBV7-9; J: TRBJ1-1; size: few; CDR3: CASSPLGQGETEAFF; DNA: TGTGCCAGCAGCCCACTGGGACAGGGGGAAACTGAAGCTTTCTTT
D: TRBD2; V: TRBV29-1; J: TRBJ2-5; size: few; CDR3: CSVRAERGWETQYF; DNA: TGCAGCGTTCGAGCTGAGCGGGGGTGGGAGACCCAGTACTTC
D: TRBD1; V: TRBV5-1; J: TRBJ1-2; size: -; CDR3: CASSTQGDSGYTF; DNA: TGCGCCAGCAGCACGCAGGGGGATAGTGGCTACACCTTC
D: -; V: TRBV7-2; J: TRBJ1-5; size: few; CDR3: CASSSWAGDQPQHF; DNA: TGTGCCAGCAGCTCTTGGGCGGGGGATCAGCCCCAGCATTTT
D: -; V: TRBV6-5; J: TRBJ2-6; size: -; CDR3: CASSYMAVGANVLTF; DNA: TGTGCCAGCAGTTACATGGCGGTTGGGGCCAACGTCCTGACTTTC